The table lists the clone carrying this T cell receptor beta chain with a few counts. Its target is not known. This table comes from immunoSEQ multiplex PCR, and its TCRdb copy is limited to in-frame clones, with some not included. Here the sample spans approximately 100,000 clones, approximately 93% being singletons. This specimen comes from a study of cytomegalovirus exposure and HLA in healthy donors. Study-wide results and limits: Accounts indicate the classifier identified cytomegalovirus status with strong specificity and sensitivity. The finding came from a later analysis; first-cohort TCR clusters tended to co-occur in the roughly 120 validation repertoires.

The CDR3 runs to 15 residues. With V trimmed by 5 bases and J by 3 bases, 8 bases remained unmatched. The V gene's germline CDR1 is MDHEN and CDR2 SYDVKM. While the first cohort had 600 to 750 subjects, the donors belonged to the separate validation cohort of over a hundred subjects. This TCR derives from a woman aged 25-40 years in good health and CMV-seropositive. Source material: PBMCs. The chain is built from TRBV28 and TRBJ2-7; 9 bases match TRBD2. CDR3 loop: CASSNLAGHDYEQYF. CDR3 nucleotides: TGTGCCAGCAGTAACCTAGCGGGACACGACTACGAGCAGTACTTC.